The 27 T cell receptor beta chains below all came from one sample that was sequenced in a study of cytomegalovirus exposure and HLA in healthy donors. The PCR employed 60 Vbeta primers together with 13 Jbeta primers. TCRdb's copy holds only in-frame clones and misses some; the assay was immunoSEQ multiplex PCR. The table records roughly 200,000 clones, 70% to 80% of them present only once. Sequences were obtained from PBMCs. All receptors come from a man between 25 and 39 years old in good health and CMV-seronegative.

This clone was observed a single time. The chain links TRBV11-2 to TRBJ2-1; TRBD2 is a possible D gene (6 bases). The CDR3 runs 15 residues. V was cut by 3 bases and J by 0 bases, with 9 bases left in between. From germline, CDR1 is SGHAT and CDR2 FQNNGV. The CDR3 DNA follows: TGTGCCAGCAGCTTCCGGGGGAGCTCCTACAATGAGCAGTTCTTC. Amino acid sequence: CASSFRGSSYNEQFF.

The chain has TRBV27 and TRBJ1-4; TRBD1 matches at 7 bases. This CDR3 spans 16 amino acids. CDR1 is MNHEY and CDR2 is SMNVEV in the germline V gene (reference sequence). J gave up 8 bases and V 4 bases, and 13 bases lay outside the gene matches. CDR3 sequence (DNA): TGTGCCAGCAGTTCCCGACGACAGGGTGATAGGGAAAAACTGTTTTTT. It codes for CASSSRRQGDREKLFF.

V is TRBV11-3 and J is TRBJ2-5, with 12 bases matching TRBD1. Germline V gives CDR1 SGHNT, CDR2 YENEEA. CDR3 length: 14 residues. V lost 6 bases and J lost 5; bases outside the gene matches: 4. The CDR3 sequence: CASSQGQGAETQYF. The CDR3 nucleotides are TGTGCCAGCAGTCAGGGACAGGGGGCGGAGACCCAGTACTTC. Together with reference TRBV11-3 and TRBJ2-5, the CDR3 gives the full variable domain: EAGVVQSPRYKIIEKKQPVAFWCNPISGHNTLYWYLQNLGQGPELLIRYENEEAVDDSQLPKDRFSAERLKGVDSTLKIQPAELGDSAVYLCASSQGQGAETQYFGPGTRLLVL.

CDR3 nucleotides: TGTGCCAGCACTCCGGGACAATACACTGAAGCTTTCTTT. Its protein is CASTPGQYTEAFF. The chain combines TRBV2 with TRBJ1-1, with TRBD1 as a possible D gene (6 bases). This CDR3 comprises 13 residues. The germline V gene has CDR1 SNHLY and CDR2 FYNNEI. Trimming removed 7 bases at V and 3 bases at J, with 12 bases between.

The rearrangement links TRBV4-2 to TRBJ2-1; weak D call: TRBD2 (5 bases). The CDR3 covers 15 residues. V lost 1 base, J lost 0 bases, and 7 bases lay in between. The germline CDR1 and CDR2 sequences are LGHNA and YNFKEQ. Here the CDR3 reads CASSQARDSYNEQFF. Written as DNA, the CDR3 is TGTGCCAGCAGCCAAGCTCGGGACTCCTACAATGAGCAGTTCTTC.

The J gene is TRBJ2-7, the V gene TRBV5-6, with 7 bases fitting TRBD1. Germline CDR1 SGHDT, CDR2 YYEEEE. V shed 0 bases, J shed 4 bases, and the junction held 13 bases outside the gene matches. This CDR3 has 17 residues. The CDR3 bases are TGTGCCAGCAGCTTGGGGTTCCTCCGGGACAGCCGATACGAGCAGTACTTC. Translated: CASSLGFLRDSRYEQYF.

The chain recombines TRBV7-6 with TRBJ2-7, with 10 bases lining up with TRBD2. The J segment lost 5 bases and the V segment lost 7 bases, leaving 8 bases of the junction unmatched. From germline, CDR1 is SGHVS and CDR2 FNYEAQ. The CDR3 length is 14 residues. The CDR3 DNA reads TGTGCCAGCATGGCTAGCGGGAGTATTAACGAGCAGTACTTC. It codes for CASMASGSINEQYF.

The CDR3 DNA sequence: TGTGCCAGCAGCTCGCTATCGCAGGGTGGCAATGAGCAGTTCTTC. Translating gives CASSSLSQGGNEQFF. The chain carries TRBV7-6 and TRBJ2-1, with D perhaps TRBD1 (5 bases). CDR3 length equals 15 residues. Trimming shortened V by 4 bases and J by 6 bases, and 16 bases separated the two germline ends. CDR1 and CDR2 (germline): SGHVS, FNYEAQ.

The chain links TRBV5-1 to TRBJ1-1; 9 bases fit TRBD1. This CDR3 spans 14 amino acids. Trimming removed 4 bases from V and 6 bases from J; junction bases left unmatched: 7. Germline CDR1 is SGHRS and CDR2 is YFSETQ. This CDR3 is CASSQGQGTAEAFF. For the CDR3, the DNA is TGCGCCAGCAGCCAGGGACAGGGTACCGCTGAAGCTTTCTTT. The complete variable domain, with remaining parts taken from reference TRBV5-1 and TRBJ1-1, reads KAGVTQTPRYLIKTRGQQVTLSCSPISGHRSVSWYQQTPGQGLQFLFEYFSETQRNKGNFPGRFSGRQFSNSRSEMNVSTLELGDSALYLCASSQGQGTAEAFFGQGTRLTVV.

The V call is TRBV5-4, the J call TRBJ2-3, with 7 bases identical to TRBD1. V was clipped by 4 bases and J by 6 bases; unmatched bases: 8. Germline-derived CDR1 and CDR2 are SGHNT and YYREEE (reference sequence). The CDR3 covers 14 residues. The CDR3 DNA reads as TGTGCCAGCAGCCCGGGACAGAGAGCCGATACGCAGTATTTT. It yields the protein CASSPGQRADTQYF.

This chain joins TRBV29-1 and TRBJ2-3; no clear D. V lost 4 bases to trimming and J lost 4 bases, with 21 bases between them. CDR1 and CDR2 from the germline V gene are SQVTM and ANQGSEA. This CDR3 is built from 16 residues. CDR3 residues: CSVVTYRVLNPDTQYF. The CDR3, as DNA: TGCAGCGTTGTCACCTATCGTGTCTTGAATCCAGATACGCAGTATTTT.

This clone has a handful of counts. V gene TRBV10-3 combines with J gene TRBJ1-5; D remains ambiguous. The V and J ends lost 2 bases and 4 bases respectively, with 12 bases between them. Germline CDR1 reads ENHRY; CDR2 reads SYGVKD. CDR3 length equals 15 residues. The CDR3 region is CAISEAWAGNQPQHF. CDR3 bases: TGTGCCATCAGTGAGGCCTGGGCAGGTAATCAGCCCCAGCATTTT.

This clone has more than one count but fewer than ten. The V gene is TRBV28, the J gene TRBJ2-2, with TRBD2 as a possible D gene (7 bases). The V and J ends lost 7 bases and 1 base respectively, with 13 bases between them. This CDR3 has 15 residues. Germline CDR1 is MDHEN and CDR2 is SYDVKM. The CDR3 DNA is TGTGCCAGCAAGGGGGAGGGGGAGAACACCGGGGAGCTGTTTTTT. Protein: CASKGEGENTGELFF.

The chain combines TRBV28 with TRBJ2-1; 13 positions agree with TRBD2. The CDR3 loop spans 17 amino acids. V lost 6 bases and J lost 0; bases outside the gene matches: 5. The V gene's germline CDR1 is MDHEN and CDR2 SYDVKM. The CDR3 loop is CASSLTSGRSSYNEQFF. DNA of the CDR3: TGTGCCAGCAGCCTGACTAGCGGGAGGAGCTCCTACAATGAGCAGTTCTTC.

This chain links TRBV9 with TRBJ1-4; 7 nucleotides match TRBD1. CDR3 length: 15 residues. With V trimmed by 4 bases and J by 1 base, 4 bases remained unmatched. Germline lookup yields CDR1 SGDLS and CDR2 YYNGEE. The chain's CDR3 is CASSSRTGTNEKLFF. CDR3 nucleotides: TGTGCCAGCAGCAGCCGGACAGGAACTAATGAAAAACTGTTTTTT.

This clone was found once. The rearrangement uses TRBV10-3 and TRBJ2-4; tentatively, D is TRBD1 (5 bases). V dropped 1 base and J dropped 9 bases, with 13 bases sitting between them. Germline CDR1 reads ENHRY; CDR2 reads SYGVKD. The CDR3 totals 14 residues. The CDR3 protein is CAISEYQGNGIQYF. The CDR3 nucleotides read TGTGCCATCAGTGAGTACCAGGGTAATGGCATTCAGTACTTC.

The chain uses TRBV15 and TRBJ2-2; D perhaps matches TRBD2 (5 bases). The CDR3 extends over 15 amino acids. V was trimmed by 11 bases and J by 0 bases, leaving 16 bases between them. Germline V gene lookup returns CDR1 LNHNV and CDR2 YYDKDF (reference sequence). Written as DNA, the CDR3 is TGTGCCGCCACCAATGCCGGGGCGAACACCGGGGAGCTGTTTTTT. Its protein product is CAATNAGANTGELFF.

This chain joins TRBV6-5 and TRBJ2-3; perhaps TRBD2 as D (6 bases). Germline V CDR1 and CDR2: MNHEY, SVGAGI. V lost 0 bases and J 6 bases, leaving 13 bases between the germline ends. CDR3 length: 15 residues. The CDR3 DNA reads as TGTGCCAGCAGTTACTCGCCAGGGAGGTTGGATACGCAGTATTTT. Translated: CASSYSPGRLDTQYF.

The V and J genes are TRBV5-1 and TRBJ2-2, with TRBD1 matching over 9 bases. The CDR3 runs 16 residues. Trimming took 0 bases from V and 5 from J; bases not matched to a gene: 5. Looked up from germline, CDR1 is SGHRS and CDR2 is YFSETQ. In nucleotides, the CDR3 is TGCGCCAGCAGCTTGGGGACAGGGGTAGGAACCGGGGAGCTGTTTTTT. Amino acid sequence: CASSLGTGVGTGELFF. Full variable domain (missing parts from reference TRBV5-1 and TRBJ2-2): KAGVTQTPRYLIKTRGQQVTLSCSPISGHRSVSWYQQTPGQGLQFLFEYFSETQRNKGNFPGRFSGRQFSNSRSEMNVSTLELGDSALYLCASSLGTGVGTGELFFGEGSRLTVL.

This clone was detected a few times. V is TRBV5-1 and J is TRBJ1-4; D is possibly TRBD1 (6 bases). The ends were cut back, 7 bases at V and 8 bases at J, with 24 bases in the middle. Germline lookup yields CDR1 SGHRS and CDR2 YFSETQ. This CDR3 contains 16 residues. CDR3 nucleotide sequence: TGCGCCAGCTCATCCGCCCTGGGCAGGGGTGGAGAAAAACTGTTTTTT. Translation: CASSSALGRGGEKLFF.

The V call is TRBV9, the J call TRBJ2-7; 8 positions match TRBD2. Unmatched junction bases numbered 9, after V lost 4 bases and J lost 3 bases. CDR1 is SGDLS, CDR2 YYNGEE, per germline. The CDR3 sequence is 15 residues long. The chain's CDR3 is CASSPEVLAVYEQYF. The CDR3 region has the DNA TGTGCCAGCAGCCCGGAGGTACTAGCGGTCTACGAGCAGTACTTC.

The chain couples TRBV7-9 to TRBJ2-3; the D gene is possibly TRBD1 (7 bases). The germline V gene has CDR1 SEHNR and CDR2 FQNEAQ (reference sequence). The ends were cut back, 6 bases at V and 6 bases at J, with 25 bases in the middle. The CDR3 extends over 17 amino acids. The CDR3 DNA reads as TGTGCCAGCAGGTTGCCTACTAGCCTGGAGACAGGGGATACGCAGTATTTT. Its translation: CASRLPTSLETGDTQYF.

The chain carries TRBV6-4 and TRBJ2-1; D gene uncertain. V lost 3 bases and J 0 bases, leaving 9 bases between the germline ends. The CDR3 has 15 residues. The germline V gene has CDR1 MRHNA and CDR2 SNTAGT. The CDR3, as DNA: TGTGCCAGCAGTGATTACATCAGCTCCTACAATGAGCAGTTCTTC. Translating it yields CASSDYISSYNEQFF.

J is TRBJ2-1 and V is TRBV18; TRBD1 aligns across 11 bases. Per germline, CDR1 KGHSH and CDR2 LQKENI. The V segment lost 0 bases and the J segment 7 bases; nucleotides outside the gene matches: 8. This CDR3 comprises 17 residues. CDR3 bases: TGTGCCAGCTCACCACCGCAGGACAGGGGGCGCAGAAATGAGCAGTTCTTC. This codes for CASSPPQDRGRRNEQFF.

CDR3 bases: TGTGCCAGCAGCTTAGCAGGGGGTGGCTACACCTTC. As protein: CASSLAGGGYTF. This chain joins TRBV7-2 and TRBJ1-2, with TRBD1 as a possible D gene (6 bases). Germline CDR1 and CDR2: SGHTA and FQGNSA. V was pared by 0 bases and J by 7 bases, with 6 bases between. This CDR3 is built from 12 residues.

The chain's CDR3 is CASTPAEPNTGELFF. For the CDR3, the DNA is TGTGCCAGCACCCCAGCGGAACCGAACACCGGGGAGCTGTTTTTT. The gene calls are TRBV7-9 and TRBJ2-2; perhaps TRBD2 as D (5 bases). Trimming removed 7 bases at V and 0 bases at J, with 12 bases between. This CDR3 has 15 amino acids. Germline CDR1 SEHNR, CDR2 FQNEAQ (reference sequence). The full variable domain, rest sourced from reference TRBV7-9 and TRBJ2-2, is DTGVSQNPRHKITKRGQNVTFRCDPISEHNRLYWYRQTLGQGPEFLTYFQNEAQLEKSRLLSDRFSAERPKGSFSTLEIQRTEQGDSAMYLCASTPAEPNTGELFFGEGSRLTVL.

This sequence joins TRBV5-8 and TRBJ1-2, with 8 bases fitting TRBD1. The CDR3 is 13 residues long. Germline lookup yields CDR1 SGHTS and CDR2 YDEGEE. V lost 4 bases and J lost 8; bases outside the gene matches: 7. CDR3 in amino acids: CASSRSGGWGYTF. The CDR3 coding sequence is TGTGCCAGCAGCAGGTCAGGGGGCTGGGGCTACACCTTC.